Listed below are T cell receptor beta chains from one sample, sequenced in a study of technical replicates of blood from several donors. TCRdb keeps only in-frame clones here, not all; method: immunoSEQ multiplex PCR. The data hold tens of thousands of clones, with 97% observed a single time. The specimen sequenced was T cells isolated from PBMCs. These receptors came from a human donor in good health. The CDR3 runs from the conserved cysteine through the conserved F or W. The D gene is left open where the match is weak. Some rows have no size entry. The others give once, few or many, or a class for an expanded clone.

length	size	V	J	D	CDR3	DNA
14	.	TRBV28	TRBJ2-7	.	CASSGSLGSYEQYF	TGTGCCAGCAGTGGGAGCCTGGGGTCCTACGAGCAGTACTTC
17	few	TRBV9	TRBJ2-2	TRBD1	CASSKQGEVWVAGELFF	TGTGCCAGCAGCAAACAGGGGGAGGTTTGGGTTGCCGGGGAGCTGTTTTTT
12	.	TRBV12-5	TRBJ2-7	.	CASGLLTYEQYF	TGTGCTAGTGGTTTGCTAACCTACGAGCAGTACTTC
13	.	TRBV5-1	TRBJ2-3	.	CASSLDGDSTQYF	TGCGCCAGCAGCTTGGACGGGGATTCTACGCAGTATTTT
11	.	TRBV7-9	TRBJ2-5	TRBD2	CASSARGAQYF	TGTGCCAGCAGCGCCCGGGGGGCCCAGTACTTC
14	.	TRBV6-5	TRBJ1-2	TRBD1	CASSQDRSFYGYTF	TGTGCCAGCAGCCAGGACAGGAGCTTCTATGGCTACACCTTC
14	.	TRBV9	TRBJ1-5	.	CASSLTGTDQPQHF	TGTGCCAGCAGCTTAACAGGGACGGATCAGCCCCAGCATTTT
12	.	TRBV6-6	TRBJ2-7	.	CASRDTSYEQYF	TGTGCCAGCAGGGACACCAGCTACGAGCAGTACTTC
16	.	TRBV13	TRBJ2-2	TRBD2	CASSSRTSGPTGELFF	TGTGCCAGCAGCTCCAGGACTAGCGGGCCCACCGGGGAGCTGTTTTTT
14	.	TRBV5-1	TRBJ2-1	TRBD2	CASTSSGIYNEQFF	TGCGCCAGCACGTCTAGCGGGATATACAATGAGCAGTTCTTC
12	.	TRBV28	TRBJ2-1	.	CASTGINNEQFF	TGTGCCAGTACAGGCATTAACAATGAGCAGTTCTTC
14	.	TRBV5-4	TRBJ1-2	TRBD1	CASSLDQGADGYTF	TGTGCCAGCAGCTTGGACCAGGGGGCGGATGGCTACACCTTC
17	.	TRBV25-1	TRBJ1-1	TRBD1	CASSELGTGTGKTEAFF	TGTGCCAGCAGTGAATTGGGGACCGGGACAGGGAAAACTGAAGCTTTCTTT
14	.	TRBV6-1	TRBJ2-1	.	CASSEYGDSPEEFF	TGTGCCAGCAGTGAATATGGGGACTCCCCTGAGGAGTTCTTC
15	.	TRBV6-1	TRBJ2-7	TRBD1	CASSPETGNSYEQYF	TGTGCCAGCAGTCCAGAGACAGGGAACTCCTACGAGCAGTACTTC
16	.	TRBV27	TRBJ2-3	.	CATGTNSAFYTDTQYF	TGTGCCACGGGCACTAATAGCGCTTTCTACACAGATACGCAGTATTTT
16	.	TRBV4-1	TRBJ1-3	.	CASSQVFKLGANTIYF	TGCGCCAGCAGCCAAGTTTTTAAGCTAGGGGCGAACACCATATATTTT
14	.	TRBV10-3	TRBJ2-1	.	CAISESTDYNEQFF	TGTGCCATCAGTGAGTCGACTGACTACAATGAGCAGTTCTTC
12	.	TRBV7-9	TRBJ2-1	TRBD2	CASSHELAEQFF	TGTGCCAGCAGTCATGAACTAGCGGAGCAGTTCTTC
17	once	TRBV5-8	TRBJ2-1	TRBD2	CASSFEARGLADVLQFF	TGTGCCAGCAGCTTCGAGGCTCGGGGCCTAGCGGACGTCCTCCAGTTCTTC
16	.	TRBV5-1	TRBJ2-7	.	CASSYTSWGESYEQYF	TGCGCCAGCAGCTACACCTCTTGGGGAGAATCCTACGAGCAGTACTTC
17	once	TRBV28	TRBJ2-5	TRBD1	CASRPPIHRGHEETQYF	TGTGCCAGCAGACCTCCAATCCACAGGGGGCATGAAGAGACCCAGTACTTC
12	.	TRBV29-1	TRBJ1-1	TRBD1	CSVYTGGTEAFF	TGCAGCGTATACACAGGGGGCACTGAAGCTTTCTTT
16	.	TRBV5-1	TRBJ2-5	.	CASSQDIGAVQETQYF	TGCGCCAGCAGCCAAGACATCGGAGCGGTACAAGAGACCCAGTACTTC
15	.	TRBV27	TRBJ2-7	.	CASSRRRTPLYEQYF	TGTGCCAGCAGTCGCCGCAGGACACCCCTCTACGAGCAGTACTTC
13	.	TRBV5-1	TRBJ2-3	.	CASSLRGTDTQYF	TGCGCCAGCAGCCTCAGGGGTACAGATACGCAGTATTTT
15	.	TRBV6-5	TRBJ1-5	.	CASRSDDSFNQPQHF	TGTGCCAGCAGGTCAGACGACAGTTTCAATCAGCCCCAGCATTTT
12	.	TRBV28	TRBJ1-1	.	CAALNGNTEAFF	TGTGCCGCTCTAAACGGGAACACTGAAGCTTTCTTT
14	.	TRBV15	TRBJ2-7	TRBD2	CATSRREAELQQYF	TGTGCCACCAGCAGGCGGGAGGCGGAGTTGCAGCAGTACTTC
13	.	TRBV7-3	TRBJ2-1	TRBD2	CASSPGTSHEQFF	TGTGCCAGCAGCCCGGGGACTAGCCATGAGCAGTTCTTC
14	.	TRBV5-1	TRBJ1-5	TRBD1	CASSPGTGNQPQHF	TGCGCCAGCAGCCCCGGGACAGGGAATCAGCCCCAGCATTTT
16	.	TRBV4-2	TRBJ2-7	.	CASSQVGSDSPYEQYF	TGTGCCAGCAGCCAAGTGGGTTCGGACAGCCCCTACGAGCAGTACTTC
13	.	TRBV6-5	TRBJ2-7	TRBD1	CASSAGGGYEQYF	TGTGCCAGCAGTGCAGGGGGCGGCTACGAGCAGTACTTC
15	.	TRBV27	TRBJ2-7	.	CASPHGQSLSYEQYF	TGTGCCAGCCCTCATGGACAGTCTCTCTCCTACGAGCAGTACTTC
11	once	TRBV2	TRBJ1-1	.	CASKYGGEAFF	TGTGCCAGCAAGTACGGCGGTGAAGCTTTCTTT
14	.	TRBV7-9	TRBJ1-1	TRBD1	CASSTRDRNTEAFF	TGTGCCAGCAGCACCCGGGACAGGAACACTGAAGCTTTCTTT
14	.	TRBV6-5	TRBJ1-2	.	CASSYSTGIYGYTF	TGTGCCAGCAGTTACTCGACGGGGATCTATGGCTACACCTTC
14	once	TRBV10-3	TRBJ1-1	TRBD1	CAIARGTGATEAFF	TGTGCCATCGCCCGGGGGACAGGGGCGACTGAAGCTTTCTTT
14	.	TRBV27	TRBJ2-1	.	CASRKPGLHNEQFF	TGTGCCAGCAGGAAACCGGGACTCCACAATGAGCAGTTCTTC
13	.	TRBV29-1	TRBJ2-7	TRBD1	CSVVGQGVGEQYF	TGCAGCGTTGTAGGGCAGGGGGTAGGAGAGCAGTACTTC